A single sample is the source of the 11 T cell receptor beta chains below, sequenced in a study of blood T cell repertoires in COVID-19. Sequencing used immunoSEQ multiplex PCR; TCRdb keeps in-frame clones, though not all of them. This sample has about 170,000 clones, with approximately 86% found just once. Sequencing input: peripheral blood. Receptors were obtained from a woman older than 75 with COVID-19, enrolled during active disease.

The CDR3 here is CASSFAGPIPYEQYF. The CDR3 DNA reads TGTGCCAGCAGCTTTGCGGGCCCAATACCCTACGAGCAGTACTTC. The chain combines TRBV7-9 with TRBJ2-7; maybe TRBD2 (5 bases). This CDR3 region has 15 residues. Trimming stripped 3 bases from V and 2 bases from J, with 14 bases between. Germline CDR1 SEHNR, CDR2 FQNEAQ (reference sequence).

The gene calls are TRBV7-3 and TRBJ1-4, with TRBD1 identical over 10 bases. The germline gives CDR1 SGHTA, CDR2 FQGTGA. With 2 bases clipped from V and 4 bases from J, the junction kept 1 base outside the gene matches. The CDR3 consists of 15 residues. CDR3 DNA: TGTGCCAGCAGCTTAGGACAGGGGGGTAATGAAAAACTGTTTTTT. Translating gives CASSLGQGGNEKLFF.

This clone was recorded a few times. CDR3 sequence reads: CASRVRAVTNEKLFF. As DNA, the CDR3 is TGTGCCAGCAGAGTCAGGGCAGTAACTAATGAAAAACTGTTTTTT. This chain links TRBV6-5 with TRBJ1-4, with D perhaps matching TRBD1 (5 bases). The germline gives CDR1 MNHEY, CDR2 SVGAGI. With 6 bases removed from V and 1 base from J, the gap between germline ends came to 12 bases. The CDR3 runs 15 residues.

This sequence joins TRBV19 and TRBJ1-2, with TRBD1 identical over 7 bases. This CDR3 has 15 amino acids. Germline CDR1 reads LNHDA; CDR2 reads SQIVND (reference sequence). J was trimmed by 4 bases and V by 10 bases; bases with no gene match: 15. CDR3 sequence: CATQGVPSRPYGYTF. The DNA for the CDR3 is TGTGCCACTCAGGGGGTGCCCTCCAGACCCTATGGCTACACCTTC.

The chain recombines TRBV5-1 with TRBJ2-1; 8 bases match TRBD2. V lost 0 bases, J lost 3 bases, and 2 bases stayed unmatched. The CDR3 has 15 amino acids. The germline gives CDR1 SGHRS, CDR2 YFSETQ. The chain's CDR3 is CASSLDAGGYNEQFF. As DNA, the CDR3 is TGCGCCAGCAGCTTGGATGCGGGAGGCTACAATGAGCAGTTCTTC.

The chain combines TRBV5-1 with TRBJ2-2; no firm D call. This CDR3 comprises 15 residues. The germline V gene has CDR1 SGHRS and CDR2 YFSETQ. Trimming stripped 3 bases from V and 3 bases from J, with 12 bases between. This chain's CDR3 is CASSSIQVDTGELFF. The CDR3 coding sequence is TGCGCCAGCAGCTCCATCCAGGTGGACACCGGGGAGCTGTTTTTT.

V is TRBV7-3 and J is TRBJ2-1; 10 bases are shared with TRBD2. The CDR3 runs 16 residues. Germline CDR1 and CDR2: SGHTA and FQGTGA. V lost 4 bases to trimming and J lost 4 bases; unmatched junction nucleotides: 7. CDR3 region: CASSYLAGERYNEQFF. CDR3 nucleotides: TGTGCCAGCAGCTACCTAGCGGGAGAGAGATACAATGAGCAGTTCTTC.

The chain carries TRBV5-1 and TRBJ2-7, with TRBD1 identical over 7 bases. The trim removed 0 bases at V and 5 bases at J, leaving 5 bases unmatched. Per the germline V gene, CDR1 is SGHRS and CDR2 is YFSETQ. The CDR3 contains 14 residues. In nucleotides, the CDR3 is TGCGCCAGCAGCTTGGACAGGGGCCAGGACGAGCAGTACTTC. Translation: CASSLDRGQDEQYF.

The rearrangement uses TRBV19 and TRBJ1-2; D remains unclear. This CDR3 has 14 amino acids. Trimming took 7 bases from V and 3 from J, leaving 15 bases between them. The germline V gene has CDR1 LNHDA and CDR2 SQIVND (reference sequence). The CDR3 protein is CASTTARGDYGYTF. The CDR3 DNA follows: TGTGCCAGTACAACCGCCCGGGGTGACTATGGCTACACCTTC.

The chain couples TRBV5-1 to TRBJ2-1; perhaps TRBD1 as D (6 bases). Germline assignment: CDR1 SGHRS and CDR2 YFSETQ. V lost 5 bases and J 3 bases, leaving 15 bases between the germline ends. The CDR3 runs 15 residues. The CDR3 bases are TGCGCCAGCAGTCTGGACAGTCCTAACTACAATGAGCAGTTCTTC. It codes for CASSLDSPNYNEQFF.

This chain uses TRBV10-3 with TRBJ2-5, with D perhaps matching TRBD1 (7 bases). V was shortened by 10 bases and J by 5 bases, with 17 bases between the two germline ends. Germline V gene sequence: CDR1 ENHRY, CDR2 SYGVKD. This CDR3 is built from 13 residues. CDR3 amino acids: CATSEGAEETQYF. The CDR3 DNA reads as TGTGCCACTTCGGAGGGGGCGGAGGAGACCCAGTACTTC.